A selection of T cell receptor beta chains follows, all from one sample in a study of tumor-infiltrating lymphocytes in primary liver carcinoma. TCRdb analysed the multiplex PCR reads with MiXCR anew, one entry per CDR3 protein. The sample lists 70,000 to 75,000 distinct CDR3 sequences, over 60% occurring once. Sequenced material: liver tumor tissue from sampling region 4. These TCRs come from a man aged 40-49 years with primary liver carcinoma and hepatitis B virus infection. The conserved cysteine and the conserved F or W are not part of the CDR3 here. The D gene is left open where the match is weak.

CDR3 protein: ASSPVADDTQY
D gene: -
V gene: TRBV11-2

CDR3 protein: AISESPGWGARTSYNDQF
D gene: -
V gene: TRBV10-3

CDR3 protein: STRSPGQGPATEAF
D gene: TRBD1
V gene: TRBV20-1

CDR3 protein: ASSLDLRTGAGDTQY
D gene: TRBD1
V gene: TRBV11-2

CDR3 protein: ASNPGLVVERY
D gene: TRBD2
V gene: TRBV11-2

CDR3 protein: ASSLDQMKWETQY
D gene: -
V gene: TRBV11-2

CDR3 protein: AVNGYGTEAF
D gene: -
V gene: TRBV12-3/TRBV12-4

CDR3 protein: ANSLGANHNEQF
D gene: -
V gene: TRBV5-4

CDR3 protein: ASSFTGGTLSTDTQY
D gene: TRBD1
V gene: TRBV12-3/TRBV12-4

CDR3 protein: TSRPADPGANVLT
D gene: -
V gene: TRBV6-6

CDR3 protein: VSSPDHYTGKLF
D gene: -
V gene: TRBV11-2

CDR3 protein: ASSYSGSLMGYEQY
D gene: -
V gene: TRBV6-6

CDR3 protein: ASSLSLGLPKKGQY
D gene: -
V gene: TRBV7-8

CDR3 protein: ASSERRSSRCKSTDTQY
D gene: -
V gene: TRBV6-1

CDR3 protein: ANRGPTGGRPYNSPLH
D gene: TRBD1
V gene: TRBV6-1

CDR3 protein: ASRLGQSYEEY
D gene: TRBD1
V gene: TRBV12-3/TRBV12-4

CDR3 protein: ASSQVGQRNNIQY
D gene: -
V gene: TRBV14

CDR3 protein: SAPGQGIVIQY
D gene: TRBD1
V gene: TRBV20-1

CDR3 protein: VSSSGFRSNQPQH
D gene: -
V gene: TRBV6-5

CDR3 protein: ASSPPGTQGIDTQY
D gene: -
V gene: TRBV18

CDR3 protein: TSNIAGWPYEQY
D gene: TRBD2
V gene: TRBV6-1

CDR3 protein: ADRDGSLTYEQY
D gene: -
V gene: TRBV6-6

CDR3 protein: ASSQTGNNEQF
D gene: -
V gene: TRBV6-5

CDR3 protein: ASRCETYKQY
D gene: -
V gene: TRBV6-1

CDR3 protein: ASSQDSERVNTDAF
D gene: -
V gene: TRBV4-2